This entry features one TCR beta chain sequence. TCRdb's table, derived via immunoSEQ multiplex PCR, lists solely in-frame clones and lacks some. The top ten clones hold 4.6% of a sample with about 58,000 clones, 92% of them seen once. The sample originates from a study of blood T cell repertoires in COVID-19. The sequence was collected from a man aged 50 to 60 with active COVID-19. The source material was peripheral blood.

CDR3 sequence (DNA): TGCGCCAGCAGCCGCCTACCTGGGACAGGGGATGGCGAGACCCAGTACTTC. Amino acids: CASSRLPGTGDGETQYF. This chain connects TRBV5-1 to TRBJ2-5; 10 bases are a match to TRBD1. The junction had 14 bases not matched to a gene; V was cut back by 4 bases and J by 5 bases. In germline, CDR1 is SGHRS, CDR2 YFSETQ. The CDR3 sequence is 17 residues long.